The present TCR beta chain was sequenced within a study of cytomegalovirus exposure and HLA in healthy donors. The overall study: For the approximately 390 genotyped donors, approximately 82% fell within the Caucasian-associated ancestry cluster. Study findings and constraints: A later analysis reportedly found fewer N-insertions in an Asian-associated ancestry cluster than the roughly 670-donor mean. Follow-up analysis later connected one missense variant in DCLRE1C with trimming of TCR beta V- and J-genes. Rare sequences made up most TCRs, while some public TCRs were found in many donors.

Use of 60 Vbeta and 13 Jbeta primers characterized the PCR. The protocol was immunoSEQ multiplex PCR, while the TCRdb copy is restricted to in-frame clones and leaves out a portion. Of 250,000 to 350,000 clones listed, about 66% are singletons. The CDR3 contains 15 residues. Trimming took off 1 base at V and 5 bases at J, with 9 bases between the two ends. Germline V gene data show CDR1 as SGHNT and CDR2 as YENEEA. A word on this clone: Its antigen is unidentified.

The genes are TRBV11-3 and TRBJ1-6; D ambiguous. The sample comprised PBMCs. The sequence was collected from a female donor in good health and CMV-seronegative. The CDR3, as DNA: TGTGCCAGCAGCTTAGGGGGTAGCGATAATTCACCCCTCCACTTT. It specifies CASSLGGSDNSPLHF.